This entry lists 8 T cell receptor beta chains sequenced from one sample in a study of blood T cell repertoires in COVID-19. TCRdb's copy holds only in-frame clones and misses some; the assay was immunoSEQ multiplex PCR. Seen here are 150,000 to 200,000 clones, 85% to 90% observed once, and the top ten hold 9.5% to 13%. The specimen was peripheral blood. The receptor source for this set is a woman in her fifties or sixties with COVID-19, enrolled during active disease.

This clone was seen only once. The chain joins TRBV7-2 to TRBJ1-1, with D perhaps TRBD1 (5 bases). V was shortened by 5 bases and J by 6 bases, with 13 bases between the two germline ends. The germline gives CDR1 SGHTA, CDR2 FQGNSA. The CDR3 has 13 residues. CDR3 coding DNA: TGTGCCAGCAGCCCCCATATGACAGCTGAAGCTTTCTTT. It yields the protein CASSPHMTAEAFF.

The chain employs TRBV5-1 and TRBJ2-7; 9 nucleotides match TRBD1. Germline loops: CDR1 SGHRS, CDR2 YFSETQ. This CDR3 has 14 amino acids. V trimming: 4 bases; J trimming: 4 bases; junction bases outside the gene matches: 6. DNA of the CDR3: TGCGCCAGCAGCGTAGTCGGGACAGGGTACGAGCAGTACTTC. It specifies CASSVVGTGYEQYF.

The rearrangement uses TRBV30 and TRBJ1-1; 7 nucleotides align to TRBD1. The ends lost 4 bases at V and 4 bases at J; junction bases unmatched: 9. The CDR3 has 14 residues. Per the germline V gene, CDR1 is GTSNPN and CDR2 is SVGIG (reference sequence). The CDR3 sequence is CAWKRGQASTEAFF. As DNA, the CDR3 is TGTGCCTGGAAGAGAGGACAGGCGAGCACTGAAGCTTTCTTT.

V is TRBV25-1 and J is TRBJ2-2; 8 bases align to TRBD1. Unmatched junction bases numbered 17, after V lost 10 bases and J lost 1 base. Germline V gene lookup returns CDR1 MGHDK and CDR2 SYGVNS. The CDR3 extends over 18 amino acids. In nucleotides, the CDR3 is TGTGCCACCGGGAAGGGGCAGGGGGCCGGTTGGAACACCGGGGAGCTGTTTTTT. Protein product: CATGKGQGAGWNTGELFF.

J is TRBJ1-5 and V is TRBV6-5, with a possible D match to TRBD1 (6 bases). Trimming stripped 4 bases from V and 2 bases from J, with 15 bases between. Looked up from germline, CDR1 is MNHEY and CDR2 is SVGAGI. The CDR3 consists of 16 residues. The CDR3 is CASSSFGGWGNQPQHF. CDR3 nucleotides: TGTGCCAGCAGTTCCTTTGGGGGCTGGGGCAATCAGCCCCAGCATTTT.

The chain uses TRBV29-1 and TRBJ1-1; D possibly corresponds to TRBD1 (6 bases). The CDR3 has 13 residues. Germline V lookup: CDR1 SQVTM, CDR2 ANQGSEA. V shed 3 bases and J shed 7 bases, with 15 bases lying between them. CDR3 protein: CSVEPRGALEAFF. The CDR3 DNA sequence: TGCAGCGTTGAGCCCCGGGGGGCTCTTGAAGCTTTCTTT.

The J gene is TRBJ2-3, the V gene TRBV7-3; 12 bases are a match to TRBD2. Germline loops: CDR1 SGHTA, CDR2 FQGTGA. The length of the CDR3 is 16 residues. The ends lost 5 bases at V and 4 bases at J; junction bases unmatched: 7. CDR3 amino acids: CASSPRLAGDADTQYF. The CDR3 DNA sequence: TGTGCCAGCAGCCCCCGACTAGCGGGAGATGCAGATACGCAGTATTTT.

A single count supports this clone. The J gene is TRBJ2-3, the V gene TRBV7-2; no firm D call. Germline V CDR1 and CDR2: SGHTA, FQGNSA. Trimming left V 2 bases short and J 0 bases short, with 9 bases between. This CDR3 is 15 amino acids long. CDR3 amino acids: CASSLRSTSTDTQYF. CDR3 nucleotides: TGTGCCAGCAGCTTACGTTCAACTAGCACAGATACGCAGTATTTT.